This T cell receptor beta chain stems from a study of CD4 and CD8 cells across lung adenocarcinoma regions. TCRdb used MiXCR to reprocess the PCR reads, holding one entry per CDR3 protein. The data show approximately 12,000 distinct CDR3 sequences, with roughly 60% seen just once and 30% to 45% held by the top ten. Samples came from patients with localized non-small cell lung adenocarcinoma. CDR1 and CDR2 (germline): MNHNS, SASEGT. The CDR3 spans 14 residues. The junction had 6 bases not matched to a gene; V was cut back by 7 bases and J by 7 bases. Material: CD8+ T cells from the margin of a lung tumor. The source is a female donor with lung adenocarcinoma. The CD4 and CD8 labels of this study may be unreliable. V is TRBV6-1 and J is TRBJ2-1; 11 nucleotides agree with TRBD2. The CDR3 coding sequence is TGTGCCAGCACTGCTAGCGGGAGGATGAATGAGCAGTTCTTC. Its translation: CASTASGRMNEQFF.